Below, 23 T cell receptor beta chains from the same sample are listed, as sequenced in a study of cytomegalovirus exposure and HLA in healthy donors. Vbeta (60) and Jbeta (13) primers were used in the PCR. The table came from immunoSEQ multiplex PCR; TCRdb's copy has only in-frame clones and leaves some out. The table lists some 57,000 clones, more than 70% of them singletons, with about 1.6% in the top ten. Sequencing was performed on PBMCs. Receptors originate from a man aged 25 to 40 in good health and CMV-seropositive.

This chain connects TRBV7-9 to TRBJ2-1; TRBD1 is a possible D gene (6 bases). The CDR3 contains 19 residues. The germline V and J ends were trimmed by 4 bases and 4 bases, with 26 bases remaining between them. Germline V CDR1 and CDR2: SEHNR, FQNEAQ (reference sequence). The CDR3 DNA is TGTGCCAGCAGCTCCTCCCGGGGTGGGGGCCTAGGGGCTTACAATGAGCAGTTCTTC. It yields the protein CASSSSRGGGLGAYNEQFF.

Of note for this clone: The junction departs from germline at one end; a sequencing error may be responsible. The chain couples TRBV7-7 to TRBJ2-5; a possible D gene is TRBD2 (6 bases). There are 15 residues in the CDR3. Germline CDR1 is SSHAT and CDR2 is FNYEAQ (reference sequence). In DNA form, the CDR3 reads TGTGCTAGCAGCTTAGCGTTCGGGGGAGGAGAGACCCAGTACTTC. This translates into CASSLAFGGGETQYF.

This chain joins TRBV7-9 and TRBJ2-7; TRBD1 aligns across 9 bases. Germline V gene data show CDR1 as SEHNR and CDR2 as FQNEAQ (reference sequence). The V and J ends lost 3 bases and 4 bases, in that order; junction bases with no gene match: 10. CDR3 size: 16 residues. This CDR3 is CASSFGGTGNSYEQYF. DNA of the CDR3: TGTGCCAGCAGCTTTGGAGGGACAGGGAATAGTTACGAGCAGTACTTC.

The chain recombines TRBV18 with TRBJ2-2; 9 bases line up with TRBD2. The germline CDR1 and CDR2 sequences are KGHSH and LQKENI. The V and J ends lost 3 bases and 4 bases, in that order; junction bases with no gene match: 6. The CDR3 extends over 16 amino acids. CDR3 in amino acids: CASSPPSSGATGELFF. CDR3 sequence (DNA): TGTGCCAGCTCACCCCCTTCTAGCGGGGCCACCGGGGAGCTGTTTTTT.

The sample holds one count of this clone. This rearrangement joins TRBV2 to TRBJ2-1, with TRBD2 matching over 7 bases. V trimming: 3 bases; J trimming: 8 bases; junction bases outside the gene matches: 10. Germline V gives CDR1 SNHLY, CDR2 FYNNEI. This CDR3 comprises 15 residues. DNA of the CDR3: TGTGCCAGCAGTGAGACTAGCTCAGTCGTAGATGAGCAGTTCTTC. It codes for CASSETSSVVDEQFF.

This sequence joins TRBV5-6 and TRBJ2-3; 7 nucleotides match TRBD2. The CDR3 extends over 15 amino acids. V dropped 2 bases and J dropped 2; count of bases not matched to a gene: 5. Germline V gene data show CDR1 as SGHDT and CDR2 as YYEEEE. CDR3 in DNA: TGTGCCAGCAGCTTACGGCGGGGGTTCACAGATACGCAGTATTTT. Translating it yields CASSLRRGFTDTQYF.

The CDR3 coding sequence is TGCGCCAGCAGTGAACAAAGCAATCAGCCCCAGCATTTT. It translates to CASSEQSNQPQHF. This chain joins TRBV10-2 and TRBJ1-5, with D hard to call. Germline values: CDR1 WSHSY, CDR2 SAAADI. The CDR3 runs to 13 residues. Trimming removed 3 bases at V and 1 base at J, with 4 bases between.

The CDR3 nucleotides are TGTGCCAGCAGCTTGGGGACTAGCGGGAAAGGTTTCGAGACCCAGTACTTC. As protein: CASSLGTSGKGFETQYF. V and J are TRBV5-4 and TRBJ2-5; 12 positions agree with TRBD2. Trimming cost V 0 bases and J 5 bases; bases outside gene matches: 8. Germline V gene data show CDR1 as SGHNT and CDR2 as YYREEE (reference sequence). This CDR3 comprises 17 residues.

V usage is TRBV7-2 and J usage is TRBJ2-7, with 9 bases identical to TRBD1. The CDR3 has 15 residues. Germline V gives CDR1 SGHTA, CDR2 FQGNSA. The trim removed 4 bases at V and 5 bases at J, leaving 9 bases unmatched. The CDR3 DNA follows: TGTGCCAGCAGCTCCTCCGGACAGGGGTTCCACGAGCAGTACTTC. Its translation is CASSSSGQGFHEQYF.

The CDR3 protein is CATSRDVAGLREQYF. In DNA form, the CDR3 reads TGTGCCACCAGCAGAGATGTTGCAGGCCTCCGAGAGCAGTACTTC. The chain couples TRBV15 to TRBJ2-7; D gene uncertain. CDR3 length equals 15 residues. The germline V gene has CDR1 LNHNV and CDR2 YYDKDF (reference sequence). Between the trimmed V and J ends, which lost 0 bases and 7 bases, there was a span of 16 bases.

The CDR3 DNA is TGTGCCAGCAGCGTAGACCCGGACACTGAAGCTTTCTTT. This sequence encodes CASSVDPDTEAFF. The chain links TRBV9 to TRBJ1-1; D gene ambiguous. V was clipped by 0 bases and J by 3 bases, with 6 bases between them. The CDR3 is 13 amino acids. Germline CDR1 SGDLS, CDR2 YYNGEE. The whole variable domain, filled in from reference TRBV9 and TRBJ1-1, reads DSGVTQTPKHLITATGQRVTLRCSPRSGDLSVYWYQQSLDQGLQFLIQYYNGEERAKGNILERFSAQQFPDLHSELNLSSLELGDSALYFCASSVDPDTEAFFGQGTRLTVV.

The gene calls are TRBV5-5 and TRBJ1-3; D not resolved. Trimming removed 4 bases from V and 0 bases from J, with 11 bases in between. CDR3 length: 15 amino acids. CDR1 and CDR2 from the germline V gene are SGHKS and YYEKEE (reference sequence). The CDR3 protein is CASSILGRSGNTIYF. The CDR3 nucleotides are TGTGCCAGCAGCATACTGGGCCGCTCTGGAAACACCATATATTTT.

The CDR3 sequence is CASSDRDRYGYTF. The CDR3 DNA follows: TGTGCCAGCAGCGACAGGGACCGCTATGGCTACACCTTC. The gene calls are TRBV9 and TRBJ1-2; TRBD1 might be the D (6 bases). V dropped 3 bases and J dropped 4 bases, with 10 bases sitting between them. Germline V gene lookup returns CDR1 SGDLS and CDR2 YYNGEE. This CDR3 is 13 amino acids long.

The chain couples TRBV28 to TRBJ2-7; 7 positions match TRBD1. CDR3 length equals 13 residues. Trimming cost V 6 bases and J 3 bases; bases outside gene matches: 5. Germline CDR1 MDHEN, CDR2 SYDVKM. The CDR3 spells CASSLPGGYEQYF. The CDR3, as DNA: TGTGCCAGCAGCCTTCCAGGGGGCTACGAGCAGTACTTC. The full variable domain, with the rest looked up from reference TRBV28 and TRBJ2-7, is DVKVTQSSRYLVKRTGEKVFLECVQDMDHENMFWYRQDPGLGLRLIYFSYDVKMKEKGDIPEGYSVSREKKERFSLILESASTNQTSMYLCASSLPGGYEQYFGPGTRLTVT.

This clone was counted once. This chain links TRBV19 with TRBJ1-1; no clear D gene. This CDR3 is 14 amino acids long. V lost 6 bases and J lost 0, with 11 bases in between. Germline lookup yields CDR1 LNHDA and CDR2 SQIVND (reference sequence). The CDR3 DNA is TGTGCCAGTAGGTTCCTCGGAGTGAACACTGAAGCTTTCTTT. Its protein product is CASRFLGVNTEAFF.

The V and J genes are TRBV7-9 and TRBJ2-1, with a tentative D call TRBD2 (5 bases). The germline CDR1 and CDR2 sequences are SEHNR and FQNEAQ (reference sequence). The CDR3 spans 15 residues. V shed 7 bases and J shed 3 bases, with 16 bases lying between them. The CDR3 nucleotides read TGTGCCAGCAATACCCGGGGTTCTCACTACAATGAGCAGTTCTTC. It is translated as CASNTRGSHYNEQFF. Together with reference TRBV7-9 and TRBJ2-1, the CDR3 gives the full variable domain: DTGVSQNPRHKITKRGQNVTFRCDPISEHNRLYWYRQTLGQGPEFLTYFQNEAQLEKSRLLSDRFSAERPKGSFSTLEIQRTEQGDSAMYLCASNTRGSHYNEQFFGPGTRLTVL.

The CDR3 region is CSAKRDRGEYGYTF. Written as DNA, the CDR3 is TGCAGCGCGAAGAGGGACAGGGGAGAGTATGGCTACACCTTC. This sequence joins TRBV29-1 and TRBJ1-2; 10 bases line up with TRBD1. CDR3 length equals 14 residues. Germline CDR1 SQVTM, CDR2 ANQGSEA. V gave up 7 bases and J gave up 5 bases; unmatched junction bases: 10.

In its sample, this clone was seen a few times. The V gene is TRBV29-1, the J gene TRBJ2-1, with no clear D. The CDR3 consists of 14 residues. From germline, CDR1 is SQVTM and CDR2 ANQGSEA. The V end was cut by 6 bases, the J end by 0 bases, with 12 bases between. The CDR3 spells CSVAISGSYNEQFF. As DNA, the CDR3 is TGCAGCGTAGCTATCTCGGGCTCCTACAATGAGCAGTTCTTC.

The chain recombines TRBV5-6 with TRBJ2-7; 9 bases are a match to TRBD2. The germline gives CDR1 SGHDT, CDR2 YYEEEE. The V and J ends lost 4 bases and 4 bases, in that order; junction bases with no gene match: 12. The CDR3 totals 16 residues. The CDR3 reads CASSRNPGTSSYEQYF. As DNA, the CDR3 is TGTGCCAGCAGCCGTAACCCCGGGACTAGCTCTTACGAGCAGTACTTC.

V gene TRBV6-1 combines with J gene TRBJ1-2, with 7 positions matching TRBD1. Germline CDR1 is MNHNS and CDR2 is SASEGT. After removal of 6 bases from V and 4 bases from J, the junction contained 8 bases not matched to a gene. There are 14 residues in the CDR3. CDR3 residues: CASSLEGDSYGYTF. For the CDR3, the DNA is TGTGCCAGCAGCCTTGAGGGGGACAGCTATGGCTACACCTTC.

The gene calls are TRBV5-1 and TRBJ2-5, with TRBD2 identical over 8 bases. Germline-derived CDR1 and CDR2 are SGHRS and YFSETQ. This CDR3 contains 14 residues. V was clipped by 4 bases and J by 3 bases; unmatched bases: 5. The CDR3 loop reads CASSGAGGEETQYF. DNA of the CDR3: TGCGCCAGCAGCGGGGCGGGAGGTGAAGAGACCCAGTACTTC.

This clone is a singleton in its sample. V gene TRBV9 combines with J gene TRBJ2-7, with D perhaps matching TRBD1 (6 bases). Germline CDR1 reads SGDLS; CDR2 reads YYNGEE. V lost 0 bases to trimming and J lost 6 bases, with 10 bases between them. CDR3 length: 13 residues. The DNA of the CDR3 is TGTGCCAGCAGCGTAGGACCAGGGGTCGAGCAGTACTTC. This codes for CASSVGPGVEQYF.

The chain carries TRBV5-1 and TRBJ1-1, with D possibly TRBD1 on 6 matching bases. This CDR3 has 13 amino acids. The V gene's germline CDR1 is SGHRS and CDR2 YFSETQ. V gave up 1 base and J gave up 5 bases, with 9 bases separating them. The CDR3 loop reads CASSLNRATEAFF. The CDR3 DNA reads as TGCGCCAGCAGCTTGAACAGGGCGACTGAAGCTTTCTTT.